The 11 T cell receptor beta chains in this list originate from one sample, sequenced in a study of cytomegalovirus exposure and HLA in healthy donors. The PCR made use of 60 Vbeta and 13 Jbeta primers. Sequencing used immunoSEQ multiplex PCR; TCRdb keeps in-frame clones, though not all of them. The sample includes some 150,000 clones, roughly 80% seen only once; the top ten take 9.5% to 12%. The sequencing sample was made of PBMCs. The source of these receptors is a man in his fifties or sixties in good health and CMV-seropositive.

V and J are TRBV4-3 and TRBJ2-5; TRBD2 agrees at 7 bases. J lost 5 bases, V lost 4 bases, and 10 bases had no gene match. The CDR3 loop spans 15 amino acids. CDR1 is LGHNA and CDR2 is YSLEER in the germline V gene. The CDR3 DNA sequence: TGCGCCAGCAGCCCCGCGACTAGCCCAGGGGAGACCCAGTACTTC. This translates into CASSPATSPGETQYF.

The chain links TRBV6-6 to TRBJ2-1; D unresolved. The CDR3 is made up of 16 amino acids. The germline CDR1 and CDR2 sequences are MNHNY and SVGAGI (reference sequence). The V end was cut by 1 base, the J end by 3 bases, with 13 bases between. The CDR3 sequence is CASSYFLPVLYNEQFF. The DNA of the CDR3 is TGTGCCAGCAGTTACTTTTTGCCGGTGCTCTACAATGAGCAGTTCTTC.

The V and J genes are TRBV4-1 and TRBJ2-5, with 8 bases matching TRBD2. CDR1 MGHRA and CDR2 YSYEKL come from the germline V gene. The V segment lost 1 base and the J segment 6 bases; nucleotides outside the gene matches: 1. The CDR3 has 13 amino acids. The CDR3 reads CASSQAGGQTQYF. CDR3 DNA sequence: TGCGCCAGCAGCCAAGCGGGGGGGCAGACCCAGTACTTC.

With regard to this clone: The junction shows a germline mismatch at one end, possibly a read error. J is TRBJ1-1 and V is TRBV7-9; D possibly corresponds to TRBD1 (6 bases). The CDR3 totals 9 residues. Germline CDR1 and CDR2: SEHNR and FQNEAQ (reference sequence). The CDR3 region has the DNA TGTGCCGATGGGGACACAAATGAATTT. Amino acid sequence: CADGDTNEF.

The gene calls are TRBV6-6 and TRBJ1-4; D gene uncertain. V gave up 0 bases and J gave up 6 bases, with 14 bases separating them. The germline V gene encodes CDR1 MNHNY and CDR2 SVGAGI (reference sequence). The CDR3 is made up of 16 amino acids. The CDR3 reads CASSYSIPSSDEKLFF. As DNA, the CDR3 is TGTGCCAGCAGTTACTCGATTCCCTCTAGTGATGAAAAACTGTTTTTT.

The chain is built from TRBV6-5 and TRBJ2-1; the match to TRBD2 covers 10 bases. Germline values: CDR1 MNHEY, CDR2 SVGAGI. The junction had 4 bases not matched to a gene; V was cut back by 6 bases and J by 5 bases. This CDR3 contains 14 residues. CDR3 nucleotide sequence: TGTGCCAGCAGAAGGGGACTAGCGAACAATGAGCAGTTCTTC. As protein: CASRRGLANNEQFF.

J is TRBJ2-7 and V is TRBV9; 12 bases are a match to TRBD2. With 4 bases clipped from V and 2 bases from J, the junction kept 4 bases outside the gene matches. From germline, CDR1 is SGDLS and CDR2 YYNGEE. The CDR3 has 15 residues. The CDR3 bases are TGTGCCAGCAGCCCCCGGACTAGCGGGACCTACGAGCAGTACTTC. Protein product: CASSPRTSGTYEQYF.

The chain couples TRBV10-1 to TRBJ2-2, with 12 bases that match TRBD2. V shed 8 bases and J 6 bases; nucleotides not matched to a gene: 13. The germline V gene encodes CDR1 WNHNN and CDR2 SYGVQD (reference sequence). CDR3 length: 17 amino acids. CDR3 protein: CASCTRLAGEGSGELFF. CDR3 in DNA: TGCGCCAGCTGTACCCGACTAGCGGGAGAAGGATCCGGGGAGCTGTTTTTT.

On this clone itself: The sample holds other DNA sequences that translate to the same CDR3. V gene TRBV11-1 combines with J gene TRBJ2-5; 14 bases align to TRBD2. With V trimmed by 5 bases and J by 3 bases, 2 bases remained unmatched. Germline loops: CDR1 SGHAT, CDR2 FQDESV (reference sequence). This CDR3 is 15 amino acids long. The CDR3 reads CASSLGLAGEETQYF. CDR3 nucleotides: TGTGCCAGCAGCCTGGGACTAGCGGGAGAAGAGACCCAGTACTTC. The variable domain in full, completed from reference TRBV11-1 and TRBJ2-5, reads EAEVAQSPRYKITEKSQAVAFWCDPISGHATLYWYRQILGQGPELLVQFQDESVVDDSQLPKDRFSAERLKGVDSTLKIQPAELGDSAMYLCASSLGLAGEETQYFGPGTRLLVL.

This rearrangement joins TRBV5-1 to TRBJ2-1; TRBD1 aligns across 8 bases. V trimming: 4 bases; J trimming: 10 bases; junction bases outside the gene matches: 4. This CDR3 comprises 12 residues. Germline V gene data show CDR1 as SGHRS and CDR2 as YFSETQ. The CDR3 spells CASSQDRDEQFF. The CDR3 DNA is TGCGCCAGCAGCCAGGACAGGGACGAGCAGTTCTTC.

The rearrangement uses TRBV2 and TRBJ2-1; 7 bases match TRBD2. This CDR3 has 14 amino acids. The germline V gene has CDR1 SNHLY and CDR2 FYNNEI. V lost 7 bases to trimming and J lost 6 bases; unmatched junction nucleotides: 9. DNA of the CDR3: TGTGCCAGCATCGGGCTAGCGGTGGGCAATGAGCAGTTCTTC. Its translation is CASIGLAVGNEQFF.